Each of the 21 T cell receptor beta chains below was sequenced from the same sample in a study of beta chain features in type 1 diabetes. Findings and caveats of the study: Researchers report that Type 1 diabetes patients had moderately but significantly shorter TCRB CDR3s across all four CD4+ subsets.

No cognate antigen is known for these TCRs. The sequenced template was cDNA made from the entire isolated RNA. Using immunoSEQ multiplex PCR, the repertoire was profiled, and TCRdb retains in-frame clones only, with some absent. The sample has 400,000 or so clones; over 8.5% are singletons. The material sequenced was central memory CD4+ T cells from blood. These receptors came from a man aged 25-45 years with type 1 diabetes.

This clone has ten or more counts. This chain joins TRBV14 and TRBJ1-2; 10 bases are shared with TRBD1. V lost 4 bases to trimming and J lost 9 bases; unmatched junction nucleotides: 5. The CDR3 sequence is 13 residues long. The germline V gene encodes CDR1 SGHDN and CDR2 FVKESK. CDR3 region: CASSRDRGLSYTF. The CDR3 DNA reads TGTGCCAGCAGCCGGGACAGGGGATTAAGCTACACCTTC.

This clone was detected only a few times. The chain joins TRBV14 to TRBJ1-5; D may be TRBD1 (6 bases). The V end was cut by 4 bases, the J end by 2 bases, with 15 bases between. Germline loops: CDR1 SGHDN, CDR2 FVKESK. This CDR3 spans 16 amino acids. The CDR3 region is CASSPRGGIGNQPQHF. The DNA for the CDR3 is TGTGCCAGCAGCCCAAGAGGGGGGATCGGCAATCAGCCCCAGCATTTT.

This chain uses TRBV6-5 with TRBJ2-5; a weak D match, TRBD2 (6 bases). From germline, CDR1 is MNHEY and CDR2 SVGAGI. CDR3 length equals 11 residues. Deletions cut 5 bases from V and 9 bases from J, with 10 bases between. CDR3 nucleotides: TGTGCCAGCAGTCCCCCGGGAGCCCAGTACTTC. It codes for CASSPPGAQYF.

The V and J genes are TRBV5-1 and TRBJ1-3; no firm D call. V lost 1 base and J 0 bases, leaving 8 bases between the germline ends. Germline CDR1 reads SGHRS; CDR2 reads YFSETQ. CDR3 length: 15 amino acids. The CDR3: CASSLNLNSGNTIYF. CDR3 nucleotide sequence: TGCGCCAGCAGCTTGAACCTAAACTCTGGAAACACCATATATTTT.

This clone was counted a few times. V and J are TRBV7-2 and TRBJ1-1, with D hard to call. Germline loops: CDR1 SGHTA, CDR2 FQGNSA. There are 12 residues in the CDR3. Trimming cost V 1 base and J 9 bases, with 9 bases left between them. For the CDR3, the DNA is TGTGCCAGCAGCTTAGATCCGACTAAAGCTTTCTTT. It translates to CASSLDPTKAFF.

This clone has more than one count but fewer than ten. The germline gene is not matched at one end of the junction; a read error may be the cause. V and J are TRBV5-4 and TRBJ2-1; D is unresolved. From germline, CDR1 is SGHNT and CDR2 YYREEE (reference sequence). The CDR3 has 15 residues. The chain's CDR3 is CASSQDWPRTNEQFF. In DNA form, the CDR3 reads TGCGCCAGCAGCCAAGATTGGCCCAGAACCAATGAGCAGTTCTTC.

The chain carries TRBV11-2 and TRBJ2-1; 8 nucleotides match TRBD2. With 1 base clipped from V and 5 bases from J, the junction kept 4 bases outside the gene matches. In germline, CDR1 is SGHAT, CDR2 FQNNGV. This CDR3 is 15 amino acids long. As DNA, the CDR3 is TGTGCCAGCAGCTTAGCCGCGGGAGGCCACAATGAGCAGTTCTTC. It translates to CASSLAAGGHNEQFF. Full variable domain (outside the CDR3, taken from reference TRBV11-2 and TRBJ2-1): EAGVAQSPRYKIIEKRQSVAFWCNPISGHATLYWYQQILGQGPKLLIQFQNNGVVDDSQLPKDRFSAERLKGVDSTLKIQPAKLEDSAVYLCASSLAAGGHNEQFFGPGTRLTVL.

The J gene is TRBJ2-7, the V gene TRBV27; 8 positions agree with TRBD1. With V trimmed by 5 bases and J by 6 bases, 9 bases remained unmatched. The germline CDR1 and CDR2 sequences are MNHEY and SMNVEV (reference sequence). This CDR3 has 14 residues. The DNA of the CDR3 is TGTGCCAGCAGTCATGCAGGGGGCTTCGGCGAGCAGTACTTC. Residues: CASSHAGGFGEQYF.

This clone was observed a few times. The chain has TRBV4-2 and TRBJ2-5, with D possibly matching TRBD2 (5 bases). V lost 1 base to trimming and J lost 11 bases, with 14 bases between them. Germline CDR1 LGHNA, CDR2 YNFKEQ. The CDR3 sequence is 13 residues long. The CDR3 region has the DNA TGTGCCAGCAGCCAAGTAGCGAGTCAGGAGCAGTACTTC. It codes for CASSQVASQEQYF.

This clone appeared a few times. CDR3 region: CASSLTPQGPRSYEQYF. For the CDR3, the DNA is TGCGCCAGCAGCTTGACCCCCCAGGGTCCTCGCTCCTACGAGCAGTACTTC. This rearrangement joins TRBV5-1 to TRBJ2-7, with a tentative D call TRBD1 (5 bases). Trimming removed 1 base from V and 0 bases from J, with 17 bases in between. CDR1 is SGHRS and CDR2 is YFSETQ in the germline V gene. This CDR3 region has 17 residues.

The genes are TRBV6-6 and TRBJ2-3, with D uncertain. The CDR3 is 14 amino acids. The germline V gene encodes CDR1 MNHNY and CDR2 SVGAGI (reference sequence). Between the trimmed V and J ends, which lost 2 bases and 4 bases, there was a span of 10 bases. CDR3 sequence reads: CASSYGSGADTQYF. The CDR3 DNA is TGTGCCAGCAGTTACGGATCTGGAGCAGATACGCAGTATTTT.

V and J are TRBV28 and TRBJ1-2, with 8 bases aligning to TRBD1. CDR1 is MDHEN and CDR2 is SYDVKM in the germline V gene. Trimming removed 6 bases from V and 1 base from J; junction bases left unmatched: 4. The CDR3 spans 14 residues. DNA for the CDR3: TGTGCCAGCAGCACCACAGGGGGTAACTATGGCTACACCTTC. Translation: CASSTTGGNYGYTF.

The V call is TRBV7-2, the J call TRBJ1-5, with a weak D call TRBD1 (6 bases). CDR3 length equals 15 residues. V lost 5 bases, J lost 5 bases, and 16 bases lay in between. Germline V gene lookup returns CDR1 SGHTA and CDR2 FQGNSA. The CDR3 is CASSDTGTNDQPQHF. The CDR3 coding sequence is TGTGCCAGCAGCGATACCGGGACAAATGATCAGCCCCAGCATTTT.

The rearrangement links TRBV19 to TRBJ2-5; 9 bases match TRBD1. Germline V gives CDR1 LNHDA, CDR2 SQIVND (reference sequence). The CDR3 runs to 13 residues. V lost 4 bases and J lost 4; bases outside the gene matches: 1. CDR3 amino acids: CASSRDRVETQYF. The DNA of the CDR3 is TGTGCCAGTAGTAGGGACAGGGTAGAGACCCAGTACTTC.

The chain links TRBV2 to TRBJ2-2; no clear D gene. This CDR3 spans 14 amino acids. Deletions cut 6 bases from V and 3 bases from J, with 11 bases between. The germline gives CDR1 SNHLY, CDR2 FYNNEI. Here the CDR3 reads CASSYLLDTGELFF. DNA for the CDR3: TGTGCCAGCAGCTACTTACTTGACACCGGGGAGCTGTTTTTT.

The chain is built from TRBV27 and TRBJ1-1; D is undetermined. The CDR3 totals 12 residues. Germline V lookup: CDR1 MNHEY, CDR2 SMNVEV (reference sequence). The V end lost 3 bases, the J end lost 10 bases, and 12 bases lay between the germline ends. For the CDR3, the DNA is TGTGCCAGCAGTTTCCTAACGGTGGCAGCTTTCTTT. Translating it yields CASSFLTVAAFF.

On this clone itself: This sample includes further DNA sequences coding for the same CDR3. This chain connects TRBV5-1 to TRBJ1-1, with a tentative D call TRBD1 (5 bases). The CDR3 is 14 residues long. Per the germline V gene, CDR1 is SGHRS and CDR2 is YFSETQ. The V gene lost 2 bases and the J gene lost 2 bases, with 10 bases spanning the gap. CDR3 in DNA: TGCGCCAGCAGCTTAGGGGCAGCTAACACTGAAGCTTTCTTT. Translation gives CASSLGAANTEAFF.

The genes are TRBV7-7 and TRBJ1-5; D not certain. Germline lookup yields CDR1 SSHAT and CDR2 FNYEAQ (reference sequence). There are 13 residues in the CDR3. The CDR3 DNA reads TGTGCTATTTCGCCGGGTAGCAATCAGCCCCAGCATTTT. Translating gives CAISPGSNQPQHF.

The CDR3 region is CASSLDSFYGYTF. In DNA, the CDR3 is TGTGCCAGCAGCTTAGACTCCTTCTATGGCTACACCTTC. The V gene is TRBV2, the J gene TRBJ1-2; D is uncertain. The V end was cut by 6 bases, the J end by 4 bases, with 12 bases between. The CDR3 has 13 residues. Germline CDR1 and CDR2: SNHLY and FYNNEI. Full variable domain (rest looked up from reference TRBV2 and TRBJ1-2): EPEVTQTPSHQVTQMGQEVILRCVPISNHLYFYWYRQILGQKVEFLVSFYNNEISEKSEIFDDQFSVERPDGSNFTLKIRSTKLEDSAMYFCASSLDSFYGYTFGSGTRLTVV.

This clone was found a few times. The V and J genes are TRBV9 and TRBJ2-1; D call uncertain. Trimming stripped 5 bases from V and 4 bases from J, with 13 bases between. Germline V CDR1 and CDR2: SGDLS, YYNGEE. CDR3 length: 14 residues. CDR3 sequence reads: CASSEWWSYNEQFF. Here the CDR3 DNA reads TGTGCCAGCAGTGAGTGGTGGTCATACAATGAGCAGTTCTTC.

In this sample, this clone turned up many times. Other nucleotide sequences in the sample specify the same CDR3. The CDR3 sequence is CASSLGQNNEQFF. The CDR3 nucleotides read TGTGCCAGCAGCCTCGGACAGAACAATGAGCAGTTCTTC. The chain uses TRBV7-3 and TRBJ2-1; D may be TRBD1 (6 bases). Trimming removed 5 bases from V and 5 bases from J, with 10 bases in between. The V gene's germline CDR1 is SGHTA and CDR2 FQGTGA. The CDR3 has 13 amino acids.